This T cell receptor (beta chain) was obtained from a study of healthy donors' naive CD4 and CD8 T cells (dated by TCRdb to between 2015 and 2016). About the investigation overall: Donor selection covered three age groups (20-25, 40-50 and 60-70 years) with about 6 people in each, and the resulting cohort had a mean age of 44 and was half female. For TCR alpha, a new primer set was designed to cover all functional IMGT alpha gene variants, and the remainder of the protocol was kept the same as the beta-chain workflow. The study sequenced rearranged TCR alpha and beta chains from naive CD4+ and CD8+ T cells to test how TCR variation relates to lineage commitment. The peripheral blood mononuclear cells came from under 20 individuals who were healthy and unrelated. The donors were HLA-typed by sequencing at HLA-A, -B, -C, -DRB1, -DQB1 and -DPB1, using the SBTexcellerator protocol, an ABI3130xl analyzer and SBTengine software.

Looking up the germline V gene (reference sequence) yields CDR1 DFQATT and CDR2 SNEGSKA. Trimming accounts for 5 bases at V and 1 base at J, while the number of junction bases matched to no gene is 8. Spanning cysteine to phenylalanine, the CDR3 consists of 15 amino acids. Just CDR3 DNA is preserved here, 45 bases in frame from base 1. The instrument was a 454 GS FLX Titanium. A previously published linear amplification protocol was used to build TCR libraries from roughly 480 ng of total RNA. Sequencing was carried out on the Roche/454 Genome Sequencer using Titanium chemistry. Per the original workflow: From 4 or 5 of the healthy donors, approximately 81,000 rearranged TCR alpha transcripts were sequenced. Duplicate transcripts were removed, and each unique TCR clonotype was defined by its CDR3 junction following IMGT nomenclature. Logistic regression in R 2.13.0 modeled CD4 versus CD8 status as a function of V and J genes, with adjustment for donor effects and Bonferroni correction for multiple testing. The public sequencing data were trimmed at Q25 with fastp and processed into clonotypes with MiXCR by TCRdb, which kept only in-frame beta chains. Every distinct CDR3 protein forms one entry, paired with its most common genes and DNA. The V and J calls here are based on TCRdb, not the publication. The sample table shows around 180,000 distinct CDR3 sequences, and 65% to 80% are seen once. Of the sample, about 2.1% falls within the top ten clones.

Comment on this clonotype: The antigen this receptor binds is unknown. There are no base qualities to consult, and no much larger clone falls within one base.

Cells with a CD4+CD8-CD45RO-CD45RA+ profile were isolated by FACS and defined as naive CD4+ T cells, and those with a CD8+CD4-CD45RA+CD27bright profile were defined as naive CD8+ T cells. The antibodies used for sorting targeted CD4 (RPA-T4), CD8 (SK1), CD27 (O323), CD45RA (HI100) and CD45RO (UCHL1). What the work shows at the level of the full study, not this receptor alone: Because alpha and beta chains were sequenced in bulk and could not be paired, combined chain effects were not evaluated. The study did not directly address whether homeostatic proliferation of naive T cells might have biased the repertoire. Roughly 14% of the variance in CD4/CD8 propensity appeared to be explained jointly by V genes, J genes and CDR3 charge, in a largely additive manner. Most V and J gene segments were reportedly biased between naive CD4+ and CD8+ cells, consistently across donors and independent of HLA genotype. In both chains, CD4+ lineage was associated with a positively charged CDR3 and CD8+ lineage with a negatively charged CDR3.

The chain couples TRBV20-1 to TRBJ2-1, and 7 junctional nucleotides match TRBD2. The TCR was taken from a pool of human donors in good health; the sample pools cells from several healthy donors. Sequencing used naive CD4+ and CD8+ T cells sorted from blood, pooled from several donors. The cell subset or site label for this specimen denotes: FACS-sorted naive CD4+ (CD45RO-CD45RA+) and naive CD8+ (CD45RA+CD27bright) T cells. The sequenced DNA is TGCAGTGCTTTCATTCCTAGCGGTTCCTACAATGAGCAGTTCTTC. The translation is CSAFIPSGSYNEQFF.